This T cell receptor (beta chain) was sequenced in a study of T-cell memory formation after mild COVID-19. Study-wide context: TCR clusters mostly belonged to single donors. Study results and caveats: CD8+ contracting clones occupied EMRA, while CD4+ ones occupied mainly CM and EM. CD4/CD8 balance characterized clones contracting day 15 to 85, and CD4+ skew characterized later expanders. Cross-reactive memory seemingly joined, as some responding clones were found in pre-infection memory.

As for this clonotype: The antigen remains undetermined.

TCRdb re-derived calls from the 5' RACE reads in MiXCR, one entry per CDR3 protein. The data show roughly 400,000 distinct CDR3 sequences, with 20% to 30% seen just once and 8.5% to 9% held by the top ten. The CDR3 is 16 residues long. Germline lookup yields CDR1 MNHNS and CDR2 SASEGT. Trimming took 2 bases from V and 0 from J, leaving 11 bases between them. The specimen was PBMCs or a T cell subset sorted from them (not recorded which). This receptor was identified in an adult woman who had mild COVID-19 (a few samples of this study predate the infection). Cell type and time point are not known. The chain recombines TRBV6-1 with TRBJ2-1; D call uncertain. The CDR3 loop reads CASSETLPSSYNEQFF. In DNA, the CDR3 is TGTGCCAGCAGTGAAACGCTCCCGAGCTCCTACAATGAGCAGTTCTTC.